This T cell receptor beta chain emerged from a study of neurological immune-mediated disorders. Study-wide results and caveats: Because no CDR3 amino acid sequences were shared across subjects by expanded clones, private repertoires were suggested in all groups.

Ten or more counts support this clonotype. Its target is not known. TCRdb processed the 5' RACE reads anew with MiXCR; each CDR3 protein has one entry. The sample has tens of thousands of distinct CDR3 sequences; roughly a tenth are singletons. Trimming removed 4 bases from V and 1 base from J; junction bases left unmatched: 2. This CDR3 contains 14 residues. CDR1 is SQVTM, CDR2 ANQGSEA, per germline. Time point described: longitudinal time-point 1 (baseline). This receptor was identified in a male donor with HTLV-1-associated myelopathy (HAM/TSP). V gene TRBV29-1 combines with J gene TRBJ2-2; TRBD1 matches 8 bases. Sequencing was performed on PBMCs. The CDR3, as DNA: TGCAGCGTTGGGGGGACAGGGAACACCGGGGAGCTGTTTTTT. Translated: CSVGGTGNTGELFF.